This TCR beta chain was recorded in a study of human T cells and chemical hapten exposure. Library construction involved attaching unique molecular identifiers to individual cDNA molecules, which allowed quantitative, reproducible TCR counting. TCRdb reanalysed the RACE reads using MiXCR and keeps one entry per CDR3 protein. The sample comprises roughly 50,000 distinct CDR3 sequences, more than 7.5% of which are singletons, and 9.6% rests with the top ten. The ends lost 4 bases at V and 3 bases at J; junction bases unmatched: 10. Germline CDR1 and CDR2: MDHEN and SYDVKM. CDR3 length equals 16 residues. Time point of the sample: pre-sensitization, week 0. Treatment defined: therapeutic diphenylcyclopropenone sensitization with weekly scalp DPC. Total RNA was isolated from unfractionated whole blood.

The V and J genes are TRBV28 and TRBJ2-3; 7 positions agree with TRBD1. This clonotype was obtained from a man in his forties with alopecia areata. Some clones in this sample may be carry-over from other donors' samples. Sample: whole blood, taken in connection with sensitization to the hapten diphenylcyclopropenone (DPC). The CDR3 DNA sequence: TGTGCCAGCAGTTCTACGGGACAGCCAAAGACAGATACGCAGTATTTT. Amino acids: CASSSTGQPKTDTQYF.